This TCR beta chain was found in a study of beta chain features in type 1 diabetes. About the research overall: All of the samples together had 107,917,701 sorted cells examined.

After removal of 6 bases from V and 8 bases from J, the junction contained 6 bases not matched to a gene. Per germline, CDR1 WNHNN and CDR2 SYGVQD (reference sequence). CDR3 length: 14 amino acids. Study conclusions and caveats: Significant though moderate, a shortening of TCRB CDR3s appeared in all four CD4+ subsets of Type 1 diabetes patients. Cells carrying high TCR expression could end up over-represented when cDNA is sequenced.

Expressed TCRB transcripts were sequenced after all isolated RNA was converted to cDNA. Some clones are missing from TCRdb's copy, which holds only in-frame ones; the method was immunoSEQ multiplex PCR. The top ten hold around 0.022% of the sample, which has 640,000 or so clones, roughly 13% seen once. With regard to this clone: Its specificity is unknown.

Sequenced: naive CD4+ T cells from blood. J is TRBJ1-6 and V is TRBV10-1; 8 positions match TRBD1. This clonotype originated in a man in his late teens or twenties with type 1 diabetes. CDR3 in amino acids: CASSPGTGYSPLHF. Here the CDR3 DNA reads TGCGCCAGCAGCCCCGGGACAGGATATTCACCCCTCCACTTT.